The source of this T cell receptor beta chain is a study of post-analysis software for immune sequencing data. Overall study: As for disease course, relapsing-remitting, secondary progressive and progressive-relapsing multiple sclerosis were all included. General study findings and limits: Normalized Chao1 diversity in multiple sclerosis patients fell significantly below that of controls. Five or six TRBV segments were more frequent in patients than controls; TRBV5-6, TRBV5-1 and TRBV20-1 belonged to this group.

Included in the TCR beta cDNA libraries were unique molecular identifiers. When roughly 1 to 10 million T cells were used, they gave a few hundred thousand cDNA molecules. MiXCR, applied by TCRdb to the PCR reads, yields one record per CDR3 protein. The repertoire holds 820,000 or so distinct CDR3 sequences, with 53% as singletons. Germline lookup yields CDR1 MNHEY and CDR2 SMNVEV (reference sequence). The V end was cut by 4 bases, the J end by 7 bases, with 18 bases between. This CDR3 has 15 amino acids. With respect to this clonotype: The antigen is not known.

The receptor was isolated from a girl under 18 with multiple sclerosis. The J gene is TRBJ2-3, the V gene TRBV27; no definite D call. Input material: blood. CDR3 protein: CASSSLSAPRHTQYF. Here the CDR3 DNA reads TGTGCCAGCAGTTCCCTCTCTGCCCCCAGACATACGCAGTATTTT.